The 21 T cell receptor beta chains presented below share a single source sample, sequenced in a study of cytomegalovirus exposure and HLA in healthy donors. Use of 60 Vbeta and 13 Jbeta primers characterized the PCR. The method was immunoSEQ multiplex PCR; TCRdb's version includes in-frame clones alone and lacks a portion of them. The table has about 180,000 clones, 77% seen once. Material: PBMCs. The receptors here all came from an older woman in good health and CMV-seropositive.

The chain is built from TRBV7-2 and TRBJ1-1; unclear D gene. V was shortened by 1 base and J by 1 base, with 7 bases between the two germline ends. CDR3 length: 14 residues. Looked up from germline, CDR1 is SGHTA and CDR2 is FQGNSA. The CDR3 coding sequence is TGTGCCAGCAGCTTAGGAAAGAGGAACACTGAAGCTTTCTTT. It encodes CASSLGKRNTEAFF.

To note about this clone: A junction end diverges from the germline sequence, so it may reflect a read error. The rearrangement links TRBV23-1 to TRBJ2-5, with 10 bases matching TRBD2. TRBV23-1 is an open reading frame, and its role is uncertain. The CDR3 length is 18 residues. CDR3 in amino acids: CASSQFTLAGEYQKTQYF. The CDR3 nucleotides read TGCGCCAGCAGTCAATTCACGCTAGCGGGGGAATACCAAAAGACCCAGTACTTC.

The V gene is TRBV28, the J gene TRBJ2-7, with D perhaps matching TRBD2 (6 bases). Trimming shortened V by 4 bases and J by 4 bases, and 14 bases separated the two germline ends. Germline CDR1 is MDHEN and CDR2 is SYDVKM. The CDR3 covers 14 residues. CDR3 nucleotide sequence: TGTGCCAGCAGTTCCCTCGGACTACCTTACGAGCAGTACTTC. Encoded protein: CASSSLGLPYEQYF. Filled out from reference TRBV28 and TRBJ2-7, the complete variable domain reads DVKVTQSSRYLVKRTGEKVFLECVQDMDHENMFWYRQDPGLGLRLIYFSYDVKMKEKGDIPEGYSVSREKKERFSLILESASTNQTSMYLCASSSLGLPYEQYFGPGTRLTVT.

J is TRBJ2-2 and V is TRBV18; TRBD1 matches 7 bases. There are 17 residues in the CDR3. Looked up from germline, CDR1 is KGHSH and CDR2 is LQKENI. Germline trimming cut 1 base from V and 3 bases from J; bases unmatched to any gene: 8. DNA for the CDR3: TGTGCCAGCTCACCACAAGGAACAGGGGCGGACACCGGGGAGCTGTTTTTT. It codes for CASSPQGTGADTGELFF.

The rearrangement links TRBV11-2 to TRBJ1-2; maybe TRBD1 (5 bases). With 0 bases removed from V and 5 bases from J, the gap between germline ends came to 13 bases. Germline CDR1 reads SGHAT; CDR2 reads FQNNGV. The CDR3 runs 15 residues. CDR3 sequence reads: CASSLEWGPVYGYTF. As DNA, the CDR3 is TGTGCCAGCAGCTTAGAGTGGGGCCCCGTTTATGGCTACACCTTC.

This clone showed up just a few times. This chain links TRBV29-1 with TRBJ1-4; 8 positions match TRBD1. This CDR3 has 16 amino acids. With 4 bases clipped from V and 0 bases from J, the junction kept 7 bases outside the gene matches. CDR1 and CDR2 from the germline V gene are SQVTM and ANQGSEA. The CDR3 spells CSVARQGRATNEKLFF. CDR3 in DNA: TGCAGCGTTGCCAGACAGGGGAGGGCAACTAATGAAAAACTGTTTTTT.

The CDR3 nucleotides are TGTGCCTGGAGTGGGGACAGGGAAAATCAGCCCCAGCATTTT. Protein product: CAWSGDRENQPQHF. This chain connects TRBV30 to TRBJ1-5, with TRBD1 matching over 9 bases. The V gene end was trimmed by 1 base and the J gene end by 4 bases; junction bases not matched to a gene: 2. The CDR3 is made up of 14 amino acids. Germline V gives CDR1 GTSNPN, CDR2 SVGIG (reference sequence). Full variable domain (outside the CDR3, taken from reference TRBV30 and TRBJ1-5): SQTIHQWPATLVQPVGSPLSLECTVEGTSNPNLYWYRQAAGRGLQLLFYSVGIGQISSEVPQNLSASRPQDRQFILSSKKLLLSDSGFYLCAWSGDRENQPQHFGDGTRLSIL.

This sequence joins TRBV28 and TRBJ1-1, with TRBD1 matching 8 bases. J lost 3 bases, V lost 5 bases, and 17 bases had no gene match. CDR1 is MDHEN, CDR2 SYDVKM, per germline. This CDR3 is 18 amino acids long. CDR3 protein: CASSPPAYGQGGDTEAFF. The CDR3 DNA follows: TGTGCCAGCAGTCCGCCAGCCTATGGACAGGGAGGGGACACTGAAGCTTTCTTT. The full variable domain, with the rest looked up from reference TRBV28 and TRBJ1-1, is DVKVTQSSRYLVKRTGEKVFLECVQDMDHENMFWYRQDPGLGLRLIYFSYDVKMKEKGDIPEGYSVSREKKERFSLILESASTNQTSMYLCASSPPAYGQGGDTEAFFGQGTRLTVV.

The gene calls are TRBV5-6 and TRBJ2-3; TRBD2 agrees at 8 bases. Trimming took 0 bases from V and 3 from J; bases not matched to a gene: 6. Germline-derived CDR1 and CDR2 are SGHDT and YYEEEE. The CDR3 sequence is 16 residues long. CDR3 coding DNA: TGTGCCAGCAGCTTGGATAGCGGGGCAATTACAGATACGCAGTATTTT. It encodes CASSLDSGAITDTQYF.

This clone was recorded once. Other nucleotide sequences from this sample produce the same CDR3. The chain recombines TRBV2 with TRBJ1-2, with D possibly matching TRBD1 (5 bases). CDR1 and CDR2 (germline): SNHLY, FYNNEI. Trimming pared 1 base from V and 2 bases from J, leaving 5 bases between. The CDR3 runs to 13 residues. The CDR3 protein is CASSEGQNYGYTF. In DNA form, the CDR3 reads TGTGCCAGCAGTGAAGGACAGAACTATGGCTACACCTTC.

The chain joins TRBV6-5 to TRBJ1-2; D possibly corresponds to TRBD1 (5 bases). Germline V lookup: CDR1 MNHEY, CDR2 SVGAGI. The CDR3 covers 15 residues. The V and J ends lost 4 bases and 0 bases respectively, with 12 bases between them. CDR3 sequence reads: CASSSQGGANYGYTF. The CDR3 region has the DNA TGTGCCAGCAGTTCACAAGGAGGGGCTAACTATGGCTACACCTTC.

V gene TRBV2 combines with J gene TRBJ1-1; a possible D gene is TRBD1 (5 bases). The CDR3 is 13 residues long. Germline CDR1 and CDR2: SNHLY and FYNNEI. V lost 7 bases and J lost 4, with 13 bases in between. The CDR3 sequence is CASKVRQTTEAFF. The CDR3, as DNA: TGTGCCAGCAAAGTAAGACAGACCACTGAAGCTTTCTTT. Drawing the rest from reference TRBV2 and TRBJ1-1, the complete variable domain is EPEVTQTPSHQVTQMGQEVILRCVPISNHLYFYWYRQILGQKVEFLVSFYNNEISEKSEIFDDQFSVERPDGSNFTLKIRSTKLEDSAMYFCASKVRQTTEAFFGQGTRLTVV.

V gene TRBV30 combines with J gene TRBJ1-1; TRBD1 is a possible D gene (5 bases). Germline assignment: CDR1 GTSNPN and CDR2 SVGIG (reference sequence). This CDR3 spans 16 amino acids. V was clipped by 4 bases and J by 5 bases, with 23 bases between them. The CDR3 loop reads CAWTRRGSLRGTEAFF. CDR3 DNA: TGTGCCTGGACAAGGAGGGGAAGTCTTAGAGGGACTGAAGCTTTCTTT.

The gene calls are TRBV5-6 and TRBJ1-2, with 7 bases fitting TRBD1. Germline trimming cut 3 bases from V and 0 bases from J; bases unmatched to any gene: 2. This CDR3 spans 14 amino acids. CDR1 and CDR2 (germline): SGHDT, YYEEEE. The CDR3 nucleotides are TGTGCCAGCAGCTCGACAGGGACTAACTATGGCTACACCTTC. This translates into CASSSTGTNYGYTF.

The chain is built from TRBV5-1 and TRBJ1-1; 7 bases are a match to TRBD1. V lost 4 bases to trimming and J lost 5 bases; unmatched junction nucleotides: 11. This CDR3 has 15 residues. CDR1 SGHRS and CDR2 YFSETQ come from the germline V gene. The CDR3 spells CASSLQTGRLTEAFF. For the CDR3, the DNA is TGCGCCAGCAGCCTACAGACAGGGCGATTGACTGAAGCTTTCTTT.

This clone was observed once. The chain is built from TRBV5-5 and TRBJ2-7; possibly TRBD2 for D (6 bases). V was shortened by 0 bases and J by 1 base, with 11 bases between the two germline ends. This CDR3 contains 15 residues. The germline V gene encodes CDR1 SGHKS and CDR2 YYEKEE (reference sequence). CDR3 amino acids: CASSLEPGRSYEQYF. The CDR3 coding sequence is TGTGCCAGCAGCTTGGAGCCGGGGAGGTCCTACGAGCAGTACTTC.

The V gene is TRBV7-5, the J gene TRBJ2-3; no DNA check was done on the table's D call, TRBD2. TRBV7-5 is termed a pseudogene. This CDR3 is 20 amino acids long. The CDR3 sequence: CARSCAAVGDFPRSADTQYF. For the CDR3, the DNA is TGTGCCAGAAGTTGTGCCGCGGTGGGGGACTTCCCGCGTTCCGCAGATACGCAGTATTTT.

The chain links TRBV7-3 to TRBJ2-7; tentative D call: TRBD1 (5 bases). The CDR3 sequence is 13 residues long. The V gene's germline CDR1 is SGHTA and CDR2 FQGTGA. V was cut by 5 bases and J by 5 bases, with 13 bases left in between. This CDR3 is CASSPWGSHEQYF. CDR3 DNA sequence: TGTGCCAGCAGCCCTTGGGGCTCTCACGAGCAGTACTTC.

The chain recombines TRBV6-6 with TRBJ2-5, with D unresolved. The better agreement between TRBJ2-7 and the DNA end casts doubt on the J call. Germline-derived CDR1 and CDR2 are MNHNY and SVGAGI (reference sequence). The CDR3 is made up of 16 amino acids. This CDR3 reads CASSYSVPISSYEQYF. The CDR3 DNA sequence: TGTGCCAGCAGTTACTCAGTCCCAATTTCTTCCTACGAGCAGTACTTC.

The chain couples TRBV18 to TRBJ2-7, with D tentatively TRBD2 (6 bases). Germline CDR1 reads KGHSH; CDR2 reads LQKENI. The CDR3 consists of 15 residues. V lost 0 bases to trimming and J lost 9 bases, with 18 bases between them. The CDR3 DNA reads as TGTGCCAGCTCACCACCGAGCCGGGAGCTCCTACGGCAGTACTTC. This codes for CASSPPSRELLRQYF.

The gene calls are TRBV5-1 and TRBJ2-7; TRBD1 agrees at 10 bases. Per the germline V gene, CDR1 is SGHRS and CDR2 is YFSETQ. Losses at the gene ends were 4 bases for V and 6 bases for J; bases not matched to a gene: 7. The CDR3 sequence is 14 residues long. CDR3 in DNA: TGCGCCAGCAGCCCCCCGGACAGGGGGTTCGAGCAGTACTTC. It specifies CASSPPDRGFEQYF.